These 21 T cell receptor beta chains share one sample of origin, sequenced in a study of blood T cell repertoires in COVID-19. Clones were sequenced by immunoSEQ multiplex PCR, and TCRdb holds only the in-frame ones, with some missing. The sample gives about 150,000 clones, 70% to 85% of which show up once; almost 10% is in the top ten. The source material was peripheral blood. The receptor source for this set is a woman aged 45-60 years with acute or convalescent COVID-19.

This clone appeared a single time. The V call is TRBV2, the J call TRBJ2-2; TRBD1 might be the D (5 bases). The CDR3 loop spans 15 amino acids. Trimming took 7 bases from V and 6 from J, leaving 18 bases between them. The germline V gene has CDR1 SNHLY and CDR2 FYNNEI. In DNA form, the CDR3 reads TGTGCCAGCATCCTGGACACCAGATATCCCGGGGAGCTGTTTTTT. Its translation is CASILDTRYPGELFF. The full variable domain, rest sourced from reference TRBV2 and TRBJ2-2, is EPEVTQTPSHQVTQMGQEVILRCVPISNHLYFYWYRQILGQKVEFLVSFYNNEISEKSEIFDDQFSVERPDGSNFTLKIRSTKLEDSAMYFCASILDTRYPGELFFGEGSRLTVL.

This rearrangement joins TRBV21-1 to TRBJ1-5; the table's D call of TRBD1 was not tested on the DNA. TRBV21-1 is given as a pseudogene. This CDR3 contains 16 residues. The CDR3 DNA sequence: TGTGCCAGCAGCAAAATACAGGGGGAGAGCAATCAGCCCCAGCATTTT. Amino acid sequence: CASSKIQGESNQPQHF.

The genes are TRBV7-9 and TRBJ1-3; the D gene is possibly TRBD1 (5 bases). Looked up from germline, CDR1 is SEHNR and CDR2 is FQNEAQ (reference sequence). The CDR3 loop spans 14 amino acids. Trimming cost V 4 bases and J 0 bases, with 7 bases left between them. The CDR3: CASSSDTSGNTIYF. The CDR3 nucleotides are TGTGCCAGCAGCTCGGACACCTCTGGAAACACCATATATTTT.

This clone was counted a single time. The chain uses TRBV9 and TRBJ2-5, with D possibly being TRBD2 (7 bases). The CDR3 contains 18 residues. Deletions cut 0 bases from V and 2 bases from J, with 20 bases between. Germline V gene data show CDR1 as SGDLS and CDR2 as YYNGEE. The CDR3 DNA is TGTGCCAGCAGCGTAGGGTTCCCGGGCGGGGGCCGGCAAGAGACCCAGTACTTC. It translates to CASSVGFPGGGRQETQYF.

This clone was counted between two and nine times. The J gene is TRBJ2-1, the V gene TRBV3-1 (or the pseudogene TRBV3-2); the match to TRBD2 covers 8 bases. V shed 0 bases and J 8 bases; nucleotides not matched to a gene: 9. The germline CDR1 and CDR2 sequences are LGHDT and YNNKEL (reference sequence). The CDR3 extends over 16 amino acids. The CDR3 DNA reads TGTGCCAGCAGCCAAGATTATTTAAGCGGGGGACATGAGCAGTTCTTC. Its protein product is CASSQDYLSGGHEQFF.

The V call is TRBV7-9, the J call TRBJ2-2, with D perhaps matching TRBD1 (6 bases). The V end was cut by 5 bases, the J end by 7 bases, with 17 bases between. The CDR3 loop spans 15 amino acids. Germline assignment: CDR1 SEHNR and CDR2 FQNEAQ (reference sequence). In DNA form, the CDR3 reads TGTGCCAGCAGCCCGGGCTGGGGGCTGGTCGGGGAGCTGTTTTTT. It yields the protein CASSPGWGLVGELFF.

V gene TRBV4-2 combines with J gene TRBJ1-4; TRBD1 is a possible D gene (5 bases). The V end was cut by 3 bases, the J end by 0 bases, with 8 bases between. Germline lookup yields CDR1 LGHNA and CDR2 YNFKEQ. The CDR3 loop spans 15 amino acids. CDR3 sequence reads: CASSHSGSTNEKLFF. CDR3 coding DNA: TGTGCCAGCAGCCATTCAGGGTCAACTAATGAAAAACTGTTTTTT.

This clone was counted a few times. V gene TRBV2 combines with J gene TRBJ2-5; tentative D call: TRBD2 (5 bases). The CDR3 totals 15 residues. Germline V gives CDR1 SNHLY, CDR2 FYNNEI. V lost 7 bases to trimming and J lost 2 bases, with 17 bases between them. The DNA of the CDR3 is TGTGCCAGCAAAAGGGATGAGGGCTTACAAGAGACCCAGTACTTC. This encodes CASKRDEGLQETQYF.

V and J are TRBV5-1 and TRBJ1-3; 9 positions match TRBD1. CDR1 and CDR2 from the germline V gene are SGHRS and YFSETQ. V lost 2 bases and J lost 0; bases outside the gene matches: 3. The length of the CDR3 is 16 residues. The CDR3, as DNA: TGCGCCAGCAGCTTTGGGACAGGGCGCTCTGGAAACACCATATATTTT. As protein: CASSFGTGRSGNTIYF. The whole variable domain, remainder taken from reference TRBV5-1 and TRBJ1-3, is KAGVTQTPRYLIKTRGQQVTLSCSPISGHRSVSWYQQTPGQGLQFLFEYFSETQRNKGNFPGRFSGRQFSNSRSEMNVSTLELGDSALYLCASSFGTGRSGNTIYFGEGSWLTVV.

The V call is TRBV18, the J call TRBJ2-1, with a weak D call TRBD2 (5 bases). The V end lost 3 bases, the J end lost 6 bases, and 15 bases lay between the germline ends. The length of the CDR3 is 15 residues. Germline assignment: CDR1 KGHSH and CDR2 LQKENI. The DNA for the CDR3 is TGTGCCAGCTCACCGCCGGGATCCTGGGGCAATGAGCAGTTCTTC. Residues: CASSPPGSWGNEQFF.

This clone was counted between two and nine times. J is TRBJ2-3 and V is TRBV2; 8 nucleotides match TRBD2. The germline CDR1 and CDR2 sequences are SNHLY and FYNNEI. V dropped 4 bases and J dropped 0; count of bases not matched to a gene: 6. The CDR3 is 16 amino acids. CDR3: CASSGGSGTSTDTQYF. CDR3 DNA: TGTGCCAGCAGTGGCGGTAGCGGGACTAGCACAGATACGCAGTATTTT.

Written as DNA, the CDR3 is TGTGCCAGCAACCTCGACAGGTACTCCTACGAGCAGTACTTC. Translating it yields CASNLDRYSYEQYF. The chain recombines TRBV7-2 with TRBJ2-7; D perhaps matches TRBD1 (6 bases). The CDR3 runs to 14 residues. V was trimmed by 7 bases and J by 0 bases, leaving 13 bases between them. Germline CDR1 SGHTA, CDR2 FQGNSA.

CDR3 protein: CASSLGTGSSYNEQFF. CDR3 sequence (DNA): TGTGCCAGCAGCTTGGGGACAGGGAGCTCCTACAATGAGCAGTTCTTC. V usage is TRBV5-5 and J usage is TRBJ2-1; 8 bases are shared with TRBD1. The CDR3 is 16 amino acids. Germline V lookup: CDR1 SGHKS, CDR2 YYEKEE (reference sequence). V lost 0 bases to trimming and J lost 0 bases; unmatched junction nucleotides: 2.

As concerns this clone: Other DNA variants within this sample encode the same CDR3. This sequence joins TRBV5-4 and TRBJ2-4; 7 bases are a match to TRBD1. CDR3 length equals 14 residues. V dropped 1 base and J dropped 6; count of bases not matched to a gene: 4. Germline V gives CDR1 SGHNT, CDR2 YYREEE (reference sequence). In nucleotides, the CDR3 is TGTGCCAGCAGCTTGCCGGGACAGAGAAACATTCAGTACTTC. This translates into CASSLPGQRNIQYF.

The chain couples TRBV9 to TRBJ2-3; possibly TRBD2 for D (8 bases). The V and J ends lost 4 bases and 5 bases respectively, with 20 bases between them. The CDR3 covers 16 residues. The germline gives CDR1 SGDLS, CDR2 YYNGEE. The chain's CDR3 is CASSPSGGGLLDTQYF. The CDR3 region has the DNA TGTGCCAGCAGCCCCTCGGGAGGGGGCCTTTTAGATACGCAGTATTTT.

V gene TRBV2 combines with J gene TRBJ1-6; no clear D. The CDR3 extends over 15 amino acids. The V end lost 5 bases, the J end lost 7 bases, and 15 bases lay between the germline ends. The V gene's germline CDR1 is SNHLY and CDR2 FYNNEI. CDR3 loop: CASSQTLVRNSPLHF. The CDR3, as DNA: TGTGCCAGCAGTCAAACCTTAGTCCGGAATTCACCCCTCCACTTT.

The chain has TRBV20-1 and TRBJ2-7, with D maybe TRBD2 (5 bases). With 5 bases removed from V and 3 bases from J, the gap between germline ends came to 20 bases. This CDR3 is 15 amino acids long. Germline V gives CDR1 DFQATT, CDR2 SNEGSKA (reference sequence). The CDR3 region is CSACAASGPNYEQYF. In nucleotides, the CDR3 is TGCAGTGCTTGTGCGGCCAGCGGCCCCAACTACGAGCAGTACTTC.

The rearrangement links TRBV28 to TRBJ1-5, with TRBD1 matching over 7 bases. The junction had 3 bases not matched to a gene; V was cut back by 6 bases and J by 4 bases. CDR1 and CDR2 (germline): MDHEN, SYDVKM. This CDR3 is built from 13 residues. The CDR3 spells CASRSGGNQPQHF. CDR3 in DNA: TGTGCCAGCAGATCAGGGGGGAATCAGCCCCAGCATTTT.

The chain is built from TRBV10-1 and TRBJ2-4; no reliable D call. This CDR3 comprises 14 residues. Between the trimmed V and J ends, which lost 1 base and 7 bases, there was a span of 11 bases. Per the germline V gene, CDR1 is WNHNN and CDR2 is SYGVQD (reference sequence). CDR3 nucleotide sequence: TGCGCCAGCAGTGAGTGGTCTGCCGGGAACATTCAGTACTTC. It translates to CASSEWSAGNIQYF.

The genes are TRBV2 and TRBJ1-5; no firm D call. Trimming took off 6 bases at V and 6 bases at J, with 18 bases between the two ends. The CDR3 sequence is 15 residues long. Germline CDR1 and CDR2: SNHLY and FYNNEI. The CDR3 here is CASRDRLGGSQPQHF. The CDR3 DNA follows: TGTGCCAGCAGGGATAGGTTAGGCGGGAGTCAGCCCCAGCATTTT.

This chain links TRBV9 with TRBJ2-7, with 7 bases matching TRBD2. Germline V gene sequence: CDR1 SGDLS, CDR2 YYNGEE. With V trimmed by 0 bases and J by 3 bases, 9 bases remained unmatched. This CDR3 comprises 16 residues. The CDR3 is CASSVGGTNSLYEQYF. CDR3 DNA sequence: TGTGCCAGCAGCGTAGGAGGGACTAACAGCCTCTACGAGCAGTACTTC. The full variable domain, rest sourced from reference TRBV9 and TRBJ2-7, is DSGVTQTPKHLITATGQRVTLRCSPRSGDLSVYWYQQSLDQGLQFLIQYYNGEERAKGNILERFSAQQFPDLHSELNLSSLELGDSALYFCASSVGGTNSLYEQYFGPGTRLTVT.